The 18 T cell receptor beta chains listed next were all sequenced from one sample in a study of shared clonotypes between healthy human individuals. Clones were sequenced by immunoSEQ multiplex PCR, and TCRdb holds only the in-frame ones, with some missing. The table lists over 2,000,000 clones, about 93% of them singletons, with roughly 1.7% in the top ten. Terminally differentiated effector memory CD45RA+ cells were left out of the naive CD8 fraction, which was CD45RO-negative and positively selected for CCR7. The specimen was naive CD8+ T cells from PBMCs. These receptors were taken from a man in his late teens or twenties in good health. Some clones in this sample may be carry-over from other donors' samples.

The count of this clone is one. This chain links TRBV6-1 with TRBJ2-1; the D gene is possibly TRBD2 (5 bases). Per the germline V gene, CDR1 is MNHNS and CDR2 is SASEGT. This CDR3 has 16 amino acids. V lost 3 bases and J 6 bases, leaving 18 bases between the germline ends. CDR3 in DNA: TGTGCCAGCAGTGAGACAAGCTATCTCGCGGGCAATGAGCAGTTCTTC. This codes for CASSETSYLAGNEQFF.

The gene calls are TRBV7-6 and TRBJ2-1; 8 nucleotides agree with TRBD2. V dropped 5 bases and J dropped 3; count of bases not matched to a gene: 6. CDR1 SGHVS and CDR2 FNYEAQ come from the germline V gene. The CDR3 extends over 15 amino acids. CDR3 region: CASSLGSGVYNEQFF. CDR3 bases: TGTGCCAGCAGCCTTGGTAGCGGGGTCTACAATGAGCAGTTCTTC.

This clone has a single count. This chain uses TRBV11-3 with TRBJ1-1; weak D call: TRBD1 (6 bases). V lost 5 bases and J lost 5, with 15 bases in between. The V gene's germline CDR1 is SGHNT and CDR2 YENEEA. This CDR3 spans 14 amino acids. The CDR3 DNA reads as TGTGCCAGCAGCCTTGGGGGGCTCGCTACTGAAGCTTTCTTT. The encoded protein is CASSLGGLATEAFF.

This clone was observed a single time. The rearrangement joins TRBV11-3 to TRBJ2-1; 13 bases map to TRBD2. Losses at the gene ends were 4 bases for V and 3 bases for J; bases not matched to a gene: 3. The germline CDR1 and CDR2 sequences are SGHNT and YENEEA. This CDR3 is 16 amino acids long. Here the CDR3 reads CASSSRTSGGYNEQFF. In DNA, the CDR3 is TGTGCCAGCAGCTCGAGGACTAGCGGGGGCTACAATGAGCAGTTCTTC.

The table lists this clone with a count of one. The chain joins TRBV7-9 to TRBJ1-2; possible D gene TRBD1, 6 bases. The germline V gene has CDR1 SEHNR and CDR2 FQNEAQ (reference sequence). Between the trimmed V and J ends, which lost 2 bases and 7 bases, there was a span of 14 bases. This CDR3 is 14 amino acids long. The CDR3 DNA reads as TGTGCCAGCAGCTTATTAACCTGGGGGGCTGGCTACACCTTC. Encoded protein: CASSLLTWGAGYTF.

The chain employs TRBV30 and TRBJ2-3, with a weak D call TRBD1 (5 bases). The CDR3 is 16 residues long. Germline V gives CDR1 GTSNPN, CDR2 SVGIG (reference sequence). Deletions cut 4 bases from V and 2 bases from J, with 19 bases between. CDR3 sequence: CAWNFRLGVPTDTQYF. Here the CDR3 DNA reads TGTGCCTGGAATTTTAGATTAGGGGTCCCCACAGATACGCAGTATTTT.

The V gene is TRBV13, the J gene TRBJ1-4, with D unclear. V was pared by 5 bases and J by 2 bases, with 18 bases between. CDR3 length: 17 residues. Germline V gives CDR1 PRHDT, CDR2 FYEKMQ (reference sequence). This CDR3 is CASSQSGEVPTNEKLFF. The DNA for the CDR3 is TGTGCCAGCAGCCAAAGTGGGGAGGTCCCGACTAATGAAAAACTGTTTTTT.

V gene TRBV6-6 combines with J gene TRBJ2-7, with D tentatively TRBD2 (6 bases). Germline V gene data show CDR1 as MNHNY and CDR2 as SVGAGI (reference sequence). The CDR3 totals 15 residues. V was trimmed by 2 bases and J by 3 bases, leaving 14 bases between them. This CDR3 is CASSYTNPEGYEQYF. Here the CDR3 DNA reads TGTGCCAGCAGTTACACAAATCCGGAGGGCTACGAGCAGTACTTC.

The chain links TRBV7-8 to TRBJ2-1; 9 bases agree with TRBD2. CDR1 is SGHVS, CDR2 FQNEAQ, per germline. J was trimmed by 8 bases and V by 9 bases; bases with no gene match: 11. The CDR3 runs 14 residues. DNA of the CDR3: TGTGCCAGTGAACGGGGGACTAGCTTCTATGAGCAGTTCTTC. As protein: CASERGTSFYEQFF.

V gene TRBV21-1 combines with J gene TRBJ2-2; the listed D gene, TRBD2, was not tested against the DNA. TRBV21-1 is termed a pseudogene. CDR3 length: 16 amino acids. Here the CDR3 reads CASTYGLAGAVGELFF. For the CDR3, the DNA is TGTGCCAGCACCTACGGACTAGCGGGAGCGGTCGGGGAGCTGTTTTTT.

This clone has only a few counts. V gene TRBV28 combines with J gene TRBJ1-4, with 8 bases matching TRBD1. This CDR3 is 16 amino acids long. V shed 4 bases, J shed 4 bases, and the junction held 8 bases outside the gene matches. Germline V gene lookup returns CDR1 MDHEN and CDR2 SYDVKM. Here the CDR3 reads CASSSFRGRINEKLFF. DNA for the CDR3: TGTGCCAGCAGTTCTTTCAGGGGGCGCATTAATGAAAAACTGTTTTTT. The entire variable domain, with the rest obtained from reference TRBV28 and TRBJ1-4, is as follows: DVKVTQSSRYLVKRTGEKVFLECVQDMDHENMFWYRQDPGLGLRLIYFSYDVKMKEKGDIPEGYSVSREKKERFSLILESASTNQTSMYLCASSSFRGRINEKLFFGSGTQLSVL.

A remark on this clone: Other DNA sequences in the same sample also yield this CDR3. This sequence joins TRBV4-2 and TRBJ1-2; 10 bases line up with TRBD1. This CDR3 spans 13 amino acids. Germline CDR1 reads LGHNA; CDR2 reads YNFKEQ. J was trimmed by 6 bases and V by 4 bases; bases with no gene match: 2. The CDR3 protein is CASSPDRGHGYTF. For the CDR3, the DNA is TGTGCCAGCAGCCCAGACAGGGGGCATGGCTACACCTTC.

As DNA, the CDR3 is TGTGCCAGCAGTGGCGGGAGGACTAATCAGCCCCAGCATTTT. Its protein is CASSGGRTNQPQHF. The chain is built from TRBV6-1 and TRBJ1-5; D not resolved. Between the trimmed V and J ends, which lost 4 bases and 4 bases, there was a span of 11 bases. Germline loops: CDR1 MNHNS, CDR2 SASEGT. The CDR3 consists of 14 residues.

The rearrangement joins TRBV15 to TRBJ2-1; D is unresolved. The CDR3 length is 16 residues. Trimming took off 0 bases at V and 8 bases at J, with 17 bases between the two ends. Germline CDR1 LNHNV, CDR2 YYDKDF (reference sequence). The CDR3 DNA follows: TGTGCCACCAGCAGAGATCTCGACATTAGCCTTGATGAGCAGTTCTTC. Protein: CATSRDLDISLDEQFF. The entire variable domain, with the rest obtained from reference TRBV15 and TRBJ2-1, is as follows: DAMVIQNPRYQVTQFGKPVTLSCSQTLNHNVMYWYQQKSSQAPKLLFHYYDKDFNNEADTPDNFQSRRPNTSFCFLDIRSPGLGDTAMYLCATSRDLDISLDEQFFGPGTRLTVL.

The chain employs TRBV27 and TRBJ2-1; 7 bases line up with TRBD1. The ends lost 4 bases at V and 13 bases at J; junction bases unmatched: 7. CDR1 and CDR2 from the germline V gene are MNHEY and SMNVEV (reference sequence). The CDR3 loop spans 12 amino acids. The CDR3, as DNA: TGTGCCAGCAGTTCAGGGGGATCTCGTCAGTTCTTC. Translated, it gives CASSSGGSRQFF.

The gene calls are TRBV29-1 and TRBJ2-3; tentative D call: TRBD1 (6 bases). Germline V CDR1 and CDR2: SQVTM, ANQGSEA. There are 15 residues in the CDR3. The CDR3 DNA follows: TGCCGTGACGACTTATGGAAGGGGGAGACAGATACGCAGTATTTT. The encoded protein is CRDDLWKGETDTQYF.

The rearrangement uses TRBV14 and TRBJ1-1, with 9 bases lining up with TRBD1. V shed 3 bases and J 1 base; nucleotides not matched to a gene: 9. Germline CDR1 SGHDN, CDR2 FVKESK. This CDR3 has 17 residues. CDR3 nucleotide sequence: TGTGCCAGCAGCCACCAAAAAGGGACAGGGCCGAACACTGAAGCTTTCTTT. Protein product: CASSHQKGTGPNTEAFF.

The CDR3 DNA reads TGTGCCAGCAGTACAACAGGGTCCGGGGACATTCAGTACTTC. Translation: CASSTTGSGDIQYF. J is TRBJ2-4 and V is TRBV27; a possible D gene is TRBD1 (6 bases). V was trimmed by 5 bases and J by 8 bases, leaving 16 bases between them. CDR3 size: 14 residues. Germline-derived CDR1 and CDR2 are MNHEY and SMNVEV (reference sequence).